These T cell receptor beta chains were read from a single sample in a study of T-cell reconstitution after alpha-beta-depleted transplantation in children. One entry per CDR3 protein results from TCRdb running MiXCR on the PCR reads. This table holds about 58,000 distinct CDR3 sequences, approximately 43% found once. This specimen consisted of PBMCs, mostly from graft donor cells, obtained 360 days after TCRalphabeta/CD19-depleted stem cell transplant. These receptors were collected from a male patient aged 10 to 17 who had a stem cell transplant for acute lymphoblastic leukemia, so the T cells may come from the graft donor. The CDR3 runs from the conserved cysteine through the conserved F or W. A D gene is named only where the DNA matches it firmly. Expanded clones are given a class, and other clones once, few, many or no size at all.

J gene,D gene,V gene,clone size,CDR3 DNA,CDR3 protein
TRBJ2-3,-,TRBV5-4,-,TGTGCCAGCAGCCTGAGACAGCCTGACGGCACAGATACGCAGTATTTT,CASSLRQPDGTDTQYF
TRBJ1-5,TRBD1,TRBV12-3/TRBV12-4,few,TGTGCCAGCAGTCTCTCGACAGGGGACCAGCCCCAGCATTTT,CASSLSTGDQPQHF
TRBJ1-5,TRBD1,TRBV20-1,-,TGCAGTGCTAGTTACAGGGGGCACAGCAATCAGCCCCAGCATTTT,CSASYRGHSNQPQHF
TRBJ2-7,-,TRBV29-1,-,TGCAGCGTTGTGGCCCATAAAGGGGGCTACGAGCAGTACTTC,CSVVAHKGGYEQYF
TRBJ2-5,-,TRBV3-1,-,TGTGCCAGCAGCCCCCTAGGTCCCGTCTTCGGGACCCAGTACTTC,CASSPLGPVFGTQYF
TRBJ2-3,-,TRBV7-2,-,TGTGCCAGCAGCACCGCATTAGATACGCAGTATTTT,CASSTALDTQYF
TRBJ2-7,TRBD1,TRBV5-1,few,TGCGCCAGCAGCCCGGACAGGATCTCCTACGAGCAGTACTTC,CASSPDRISYEQYF
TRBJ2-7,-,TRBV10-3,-,TGTGCCATCAGCGGGGACGGCTCCTACGAGCAGTACTTC,CAISGDGSYEQYF
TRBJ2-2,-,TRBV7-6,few,TGTGCCAGCAGCCCCGGGACACCTACCGGGGAGCTGTTTTTT,CASSPGTPTGELFF
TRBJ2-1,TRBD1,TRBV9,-,TGTGCCAGCAGCGTACCGTTACAGGGGGACAATGAGCAGTTCTTC,CASSVPLQGDNEQFF
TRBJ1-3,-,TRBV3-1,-,TGTGCCAGCAGCCCGTTACAGGGAAACACCATATATTTT,CASSPLQGNTIYF
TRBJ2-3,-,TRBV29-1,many,TGCAGCGTTCTAGCCTTCACAGATACGCAGTATTTT,CSVLAFTDTQYF
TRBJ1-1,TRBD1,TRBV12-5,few,TGTGCTAGTGGTCCCCGGGACAGGGGCAGGGTTGAGGCTTTCTTT,CASGPRDRGRVEAFF
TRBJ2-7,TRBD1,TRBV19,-,TGTGCCAGTAGTCCGACAGGGGCCTACGAGCAGTACTTC,CASSPTGAYEQYF
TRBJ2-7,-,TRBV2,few,TGTGCCAGCAGACGGGACATCTTCGAGCAGTACTTC,CASRRDIFEQYF
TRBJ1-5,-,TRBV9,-,TGTGCCAGCGGCCTCGGGACGGATAGCAATCAGCCCCAGCATTTT,CASGLGTDSNQPQHF
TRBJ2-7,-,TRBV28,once,TGTGCCAGTCAGGAGGACAAGGATCCCTACGAGCAGTACTTC,CASQEDKDPYEQYF
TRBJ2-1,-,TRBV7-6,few,TGTGCCAGCAGCTTATTCACGAGCAATGAGCAGTTCTTC,CASSLFTSNEQFF
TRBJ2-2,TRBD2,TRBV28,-,TGTGCCAGCAGTTTACTGGCGGGAGTGAACACCGGGGAGCTGTTTTTT,CASSLLAGVNTGELFF
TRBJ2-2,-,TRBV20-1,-,TGCAGTGCTAGAGATGGGCCTTGGCTGTTTTTT,CSARDGPWLFF
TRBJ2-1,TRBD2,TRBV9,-,TGTGCCAGCAGCGTAGAACAACTAGCGAGCTCCTACAATGAGCAGTTCTTC,CASSVEQLASSYNEQFF
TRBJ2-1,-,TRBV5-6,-,TGTGCCAGCACTCAATCCCGGGACCCCTGGCGGGAGCAGTTCTTC,CASTQSRDPWREQFF
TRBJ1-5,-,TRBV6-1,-,TGTGCCAGCACCCTCTCACCCAAGGGGCACAATCAGCCCCAGCATTTT,CASTLSPKGHNQPQHF
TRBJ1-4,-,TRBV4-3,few,TGCGCCAGCAGCCGGGAGTTTGGCGGAAGTCGTGAAAAACTGTTTTTT,CASSREFGGSREKLFF
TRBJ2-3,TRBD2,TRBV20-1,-,TGCAGTGCTAGGACTAGCGGGCCTTTCACAGATACGCAGTATTTT,CSARTSGPFTDTQYF
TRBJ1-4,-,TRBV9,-,TGTGCCAGCAGCGTAGGAGGGGGAAGTGAAAAACTGTTTTTT,CASSVGGGSEKLFF
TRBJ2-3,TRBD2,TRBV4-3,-,TGCGACCACCTTCCCGCCCGGCTAGCGGGAGGGTGGGGCACAGATACGCAGTATTTT,CDHLPARLAGGWGTDTQYF
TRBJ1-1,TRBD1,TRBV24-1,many,TGTGCCACCAGGGATGGGACAGGAGGGGTAAACACTGAAGCTTTCTTT,CATRDGTGGVNTEAFF
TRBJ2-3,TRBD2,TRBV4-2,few,TGTGCCAGCAGCCAAGATCCCACTAGCGGGGCAGATACGCAGTATTTT,CASSQDPTSGADTQYF
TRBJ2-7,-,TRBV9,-,TGTGCCAGCAGCGTCGGGGGGCCCGCCTACGAGCAGTACTTC,CASSVGGPAYEQYF
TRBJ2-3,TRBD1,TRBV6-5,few,TGTGCCAGCAGTTACCGAGGGGGACAGGCATCAGATACGCAGTATTTT,CASSYRGGQASDTQYF
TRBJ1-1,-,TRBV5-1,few,TGCGCCAGCAGATACGGAGCTGAAGCTTTCTTT,CASRYGAEAFF
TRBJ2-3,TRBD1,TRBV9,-,TGTGCCAGCAGCGCCAAGCCGGGACAGGGAACAGATACGCAGTATTTT,CASSAKPGQGTDTQYF
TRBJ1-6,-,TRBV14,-,TGTGCCAGCAGCCAAGCCTTAAGTAGGGCCGGCTCACCCCTCCACTTT,CASSQALSRAGSPLHF
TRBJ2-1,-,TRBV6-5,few,TGTGCCAGCAGTTGGGAACCCGGCTACAATGAGCAGTTCTTC,CASSWEPGYNEQFF
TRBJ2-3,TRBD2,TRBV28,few,TGTGCCAGCACCACTAGCGGCTCTAGCACAGATACGCAGTATTTT,CASTTSGSSTDTQYF
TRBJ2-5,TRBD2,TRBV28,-,TGTGCCAGCGGCGGGCGGGAGACAGAGACCCAGTACTTC,CASGGRETETQYF
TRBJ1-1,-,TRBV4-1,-,TGTGCCAGCAACGACAGGAACACTGAAGCTTTCTTT,CASNDRNTEAFF
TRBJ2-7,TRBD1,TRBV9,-,TGTGCCAGCAGCGTGGGGACAGAGCCCTACGAGCAGTACTTC,CASSVGTEPYEQYF
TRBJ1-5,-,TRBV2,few,TGTGCCAGCAGGGAGGGAAGGTATGGCAATCAGCCCCAGCATTTT,CASREGRYGNQPQHF
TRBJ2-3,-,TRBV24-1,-,TGTGCCACCAGTGGAGGGGGTGGGACAGATACGCAGTATTTT,CATSGGGGTDTQYF
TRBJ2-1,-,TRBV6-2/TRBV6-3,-,TGTGCCAGCAGTTACGGGTCCGGGATAAATGAGCAGTTCTTC,CASSYGSGINEQFF
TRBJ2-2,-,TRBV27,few,TGTGCCAGCAGTTGGTCCGTCACCGGGGAGCTGTTTTTT,CASSWSVTGELFF
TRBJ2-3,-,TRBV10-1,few,TGCGCCAGCAGTGCTTCGGTATCTAGCACAGATACGCAGTATTTT,CASSASVSSTDTQYF
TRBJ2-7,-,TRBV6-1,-,TGTGCCAGCAGTACCGTTAGAGGGGTTCACTACGAGCAGTACTTC,CASSTVRGVHYEQYF
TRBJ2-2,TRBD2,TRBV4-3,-,TGCGCCAGCAGCCAGGCGGGGAGGGGAGGTACCGGGGAGCTGTTTTTT,CASSQAGRGGTGELFF
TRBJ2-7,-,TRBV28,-,TGTGCCAGCAGTTGGACGGCCTACGAGCAGTACTTC,CASSWTAYEQYF
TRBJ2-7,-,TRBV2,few,TGTGCCAGCAGTGGAGGGGGAATGAACTACGAGCAGTACTTC,CASSGGGMNYEQYF
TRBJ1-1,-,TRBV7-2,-,TGTGCCAGCAGCCCCAGACGGGGGGCGGTGAACACTGAAGCTTTCTTT,CASSPRRGAVNTEAFF
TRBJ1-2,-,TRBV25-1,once,TGTGCCAGCAGTGCCATCGGACACAGCGGGGGCTACACCTTC,CASSAIGHSGGYTF
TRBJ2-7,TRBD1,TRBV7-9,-,TGTGCCAGCAGCCCAAGACAGGGGGCTAGCTCCTACGAGCAGTACTTC,CASSPRQGASSYEQYF
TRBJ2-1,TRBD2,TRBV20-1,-,TGCAGTGCTTGGCCTCTGTCGCGGGAGTCCTACAATGAGCAGTTCTTC,CSAWPLSRESYNEQFF
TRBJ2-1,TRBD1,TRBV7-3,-,TGTGCCAGCAGCCACGGACAGGGTCGGGATGAGCAGTTCTTC,CASSHGQGRDEQFF
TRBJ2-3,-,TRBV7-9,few,TGTGCCAGCAGCTTAGCGCAGGGCTATAGCACAGATACGCAGTATTTT,CASSLAQGYSTDTQYF
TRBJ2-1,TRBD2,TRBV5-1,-,TGCGCCAGCAGCACCGGAGGAGGTAGCGGGCCTTACAATGAGCAGTTCTTC,CASSTGGGSGPYNEQFF
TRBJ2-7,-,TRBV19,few,TGTGCCAGTAGTATAGATCATGGGCGAGGGGAGCAGTACTTC,CASSIDHGRGEQYF